These T cell receptor beta chains were read from a single sample in a study of cytomegalovirus exposure and HLA in healthy donors. Method: immunoSEQ multiplex PCR; TCRdb's copy keeps in-frame clones and lacks some. The sample contains about 83,000 clones, 78% of which appear only once. Input material: PBMCs. These receptors were taken from a man between 18 and 35 years old in good health and CMV-seropositive. CDR3s include the opening cysteine and the closing phenylalanine or tryptophan. D genes are given only for firm matches. Clone size appears in some rows only: once, few, many, or a class for an expanded clone.

V gene: TRBV19
clone size: .
J gene: TRBJ2-7
D gene: .
CDR3 protein: CASSLGIRAHEQYF
CDR3 DNA: TGTGCCAGTAGTCTCGGTATCCGCGCCCACGAGCAGTACTTC

V gene: TRBV29-1
clone size: few
J gene: TRBJ2-5
D gene: .
CDR3 protein: CSVDPGQETQYF
CDR3 DNA: TGCAGCGTTGATCCAGGGCAAGAGACCCAGTACTTC

V gene: TRBV10-3
clone size: .
J gene: TRBJ1-1
D gene: .
CDR3 protein: CAISDEGVTEAFF
CDR3 DNA: TGTGCCATCAGTGACGAAGGGGTCACTGAAGCTTTCTTT

V gene: TRBV9
clone size: .
J gene: TRBJ2-5
D gene: TRBD1
CDR3 protein: CASSGRQGAVETQYF
CDR3 DNA: TGTGCCAGCAGCGGGAGACAGGGGGCGGTGGAGACCCAGTACTTC

V gene: TRBV4-2
clone size: .
J gene: TRBJ2-5
D gene: .
CDR3 protein: CASSQDPIREETQYF
CDR3 DNA: TGTGCCAGCAGCCAAGATCCCATTAGGGAGGAGACCCAGTACTTC

V gene: TRBV18
clone size: .
J gene: TRBJ2-7
D gene: TRBD2
CDR3 protein: CASSPWRGSSYEQYF
CDR3 DNA: TGTGCCAGCTCACCGTGGCGGGGGAGCTCCTACGAGCAGTACTTC

V gene: TRBV5-1
clone size: .
J gene: TRBJ2-2
D gene: .
CDR3 protein: CASSLSLVNTGELFF
CDR3 DNA: TGCGCCAGCAGCTTGAGCCTCGTGAACACCGGGGAGCTGTTTTTT

V gene: TRBV6-1
clone size: .
J gene: TRBJ2-1
D gene: TRBD2
CDR3 protein: CASSERAGGRVYNEQFF
CDR3 DNA: TGTGCCAGCAGTGAAAGGGCGGGAGGCCGGGTATACAATGAGCAGTTCTTC

V gene: TRBV7-7
clone size: .
J gene: TRBJ2-3
D gene: .
CDR3 protein: CASSLMGRSGDTQYF
CDR3 DNA: TGTGCTAGCAGCTTGATGGGTCGGAGTGGGGATACGCAGTATTTT

V gene: TRBV5-1
clone size: .
J gene: TRBJ1-1
D gene: .
CDR3 protein: CASSFVQGLTNTEAFF
CDR3 DNA: TGCGCCAGCAGCTTCGTACAGGGTTTGACGAACACTGAAGCTTTCTTT

V gene: TRBV5-4
clone size: .
J gene: TRBJ2-3
D gene: TRBD1
CDR3 protein: CASNPDSGQGSDTQYF
CDR3 DNA: TGTGCCAGCAACCCAGATTCGGGACAGGGCTCAGATACGCAGTATTTT

V gene: TRBV6-5
clone size: .
J gene: TRBJ2-7
D gene: .
CDR3 protein: CASSDRLREGEQYF
CDR3 DNA: TGTGCCAGCAGCGACCGCTTGCGGGAAGGCGAGCAGTACTTC

V gene: TRBV27
clone size: .
J gene: TRBJ2-3
D gene: .
CDR3 protein: CASSAGDTQYF
CDR3 DNA: TGTGCCAGCAGTGCAGGAGATACGCAGTATTTT

V gene: TRBV14
clone size: .
J gene: TRBJ2-5
D gene: TRBD1
CDR3 protein: CASSQVSQGMGTQYF
CDR3 DNA: TGTGCCAGCAGCCAAGTGTCACAGGGGATGGGGACCCAGTACTTC

V gene: TRBV7-2
clone size: .
J gene: TRBJ1-1
D gene: .
CDR3 protein: CASNPPGGQWEAFF
CDR3 DNA: TGTGCCAGCAACCCCCCCGGGGGGCAATGGGAAGCTTTCTTT

V gene: TRBV7-9
clone size: .
J gene: TRBJ1-1
D gene: .
CDR3 protein: CASSLQGTNTEAFF
CDR3 DNA: TGTGCCAGCAGCTTGCAGGGTACGAACACTGAAGCTTTCTTT

V gene: TRBV7-8
clone size: .
J gene: TRBJ2-3
D gene: .
CDR3 protein: CASSLARWRADTQYF
CDR3 DNA: TGTGCCAGCAGCTTAGCGCGGTGGCGGGCAGATACGCAGTATTTT

V gene: TRBV6-5
clone size: .
J gene: TRBJ1-4
D gene: .
CDR3 protein: CASGERGEKLFF
CDR3 DNA: TGTGCCAGCGGTGAAAGGGGGGAAAAACTGTTTTTT

V gene: TRBV6-1
clone size: once
J gene: TRBJ2-7
D gene: TRBD1
CDR3 protein: CASMTGVYEQYF
CDR3 DNA: TGTGCCAGCATGACAGGGGTCTACGAGCAGTACTTC

V gene: TRBV4-1
clone size: .
J gene: TRBJ2-7
D gene: TRBD1
CDR3 protein: CASSQEGWTGDEQYF
CDR3 DNA: TGCGCCAGCAGCCAAGAAGGGTGGACAGGGGACGAGCAGTACTTC

V gene: TRBV14
clone size: .
J gene: TRBJ1-2
D gene: TRBD1
CDR3 protein: CASSRDSFYGYTF
CDR3 DNA: TGTGCCAGCAGTCGGGACAGTTTCTATGGCTACACCTTC

V gene: TRBV6-5
clone size: .
J gene: TRBJ1-1
D gene: .
CDR3 protein: CASSQGHLAFF
CDR3 DNA: TGTGCCAGCAGTCAGGGACACTTGGCTTTCTTT

V gene: TRBV25-1
clone size: .
J gene: TRBJ1-2
D gene: TRBD1
CDR3 protein: CASSAGTAYGYTF
CDR3 DNA: TGTGCCAGCAGTGCCGGGACAGCCTATGGCTACACCTTC

V gene: TRBV5-1
clone size: .
J gene: TRBJ2-3
D gene: .
CDR3 protein: CASTHRGNTDTQYF
CDR3 DNA: TGCGCCAGCACCCATCGGGGTAACACAGATACGCAGTATTTT

V gene: TRBV19
clone size: .
J gene: TRBJ1-1
D gene: .
CDR3 protein: CASIVGPYATEAFF
CDR3 DNA: TGTGCCAGTATAGTTGGGCCCTATGCGACTGAAGCTTTCTTT

V gene: TRBV15
clone size: .
J gene: TRBJ2-7
D gene: .
CDR3 protein: CATSQGWDEQYF
CDR3 DNA: TGTGCCACCAGCCAGGGGTGGGACGAGCAGTACTTC

V gene: TRBV7-8
clone size: .
J gene: TRBJ2-7
D gene: TRBD2
CDR3 protein: CASSLAILGREGYEQYF
CDR3 DNA: TGTGCCAGCAGCTTAGCTATTTTGGGGCGGGAGGGCTACGAGCAGTACTTC

V gene: TRBV6-5
clone size: .
J gene: TRBJ2-6
D gene: .
CDR3 protein: CASRQGTSGANVLTF
CDR3 DNA: TGTGCCAGCAGACAGGGCACGAGTGGGGCCAACGTCCTGACTTTC

V gene: TRBV7-6
clone size: .
J gene: TRBJ2-7
D gene: TRBD1
CDR3 protein: CASSPSTGGYEQYF
CDR3 DNA: TGTGCCAGCAGCCCATCGACAGGGGGCTACGAGCAGTACTTC

V gene: TRBV27
clone size: .
J gene: TRBJ1-2
D gene: .
CDR3 protein: CASSLSGRHGYTF
CDR3 DNA: TGTGCCAGCAGCCTATCCGGGAGGCATGGCTACACCTTC

V gene: TRBV6-6
clone size: few
J gene: TRBJ2-7
D gene: TRBD2
CDR3 protein: CASSYFGRASHEQYF
CDR3 DNA: TGTGCCAGCAGTTACTTCGGGAGGGCGTCCCACGAGCAGTACTTC

V gene: TRBV18
clone size: .
J gene: TRBJ1-1
D gene: .
CDR3 protein: CASTNDFMNTEAFF
CDR3 DNA: TGTGCCAGCACAAACGATTTCATGAACACTGAAGCTTTCTTT

V gene: TRBV4-1
clone size: few
J gene: TRBJ1-2
D gene: TRBD1
CDR3 protein: CASSPALGQADYGYTF
CDR3 DNA: TGCGCCAGCAGCCCAGCACTAGGACAGGCAGACTATGGCTACACCTTC

V gene: TRBV7-9
clone size: .
J gene: TRBJ1-5
D gene: .
CDR3 protein: CASSSGREMGQHF
CDR3 DNA: TGTGCCAGCAGCTCGGGTCGCGAAATGGGCCAGCATTTT

V gene: TRBV7-8
clone size: .
J gene: TRBJ1-4
D gene: .
CDR3 protein: CASSPEAGYNEKLFF
CDR3 DNA: TGTGCCAGCAGCCCCGAGGCAGGGTACAATGAAAAACTGTTTTTT

V gene: TRBV18
clone size: few
J gene: TRBJ2-3
D gene: TRBD2
CDR3 protein: CASSPSAGGMDTQYF
CDR3 DNA: TGTGCCAGCTCACCATCAGCGGGAGGGATGGATACGCAGTATTTT

V gene: TRBV29-1
clone size: .
J gene: TRBJ2-5
D gene: .
CDR3 protein: CSVELRANQRETQYF
CDR3 DNA: TGCAGCGTTGAATTGAGGGCGAATCAGAGAGAGACCCAGTACTTC

V gene: TRBV20-1
clone size: .
J gene: TRBJ2-7
D gene: .
CDR3 protein: CSALGREQYF
CDR3 DNA: TGCAGTGCCCTAGGTCGCGAGCAGTACTTC

V gene: TRBV9
clone size: once
J gene: TRBJ1-1
D gene: .
CDR3 protein: CASSPPVGGTEAFF
CDR3 DNA: TGTGCCAGCAGCCCCCCCGTTGGCGGGACCGAAGCTTTCTTT